Listed below are T cell receptor beta chains from one sample, sequenced in a study of spatial heterogeneity in lung cancer. One entry per CDR3 protein results from TCRdb running MiXCR on the 5' RACE reads. The sample comprises more than 25,000 distinct CDR3 sequences, roughly 6.9% of which are singletons, and approximately 25% rests with the top ten. This specimen was lung tumor tissue, taken at surgery. These receptors came from a male donor with early-stage non-small cell lung cancer. CDR3s leave out the opening cysteine and the closing phenylalanine or tryptophan.

CDR3aa | j_gene | v_gene
TSSRAQGEGYEQY | TRBJ2-7 | TRBV4-1
ASSYATNEKLF | TRBJ1-4 | TRBV18
ASSFRQIDRATNEKLF | TRBJ1-4 | TRBV7-2
ASLGAGTGKGEQY | TRBJ2-7 | TRBV6-2/TRBV6-3
ASSIGGDRRRQY | TRBJ2-7 | TRBV5-6
ASSLGGTGTGEQY | TRBJ2-7 | TRBV11-2
ASSFFELYQETQY | TRBJ2-5 | TRBV5-4
ASTGQGYSIRH | TRBJ1-6 | TRBV6-2/TRBV6-3
SARKLLRGTDTQY | TRBJ2-3 | TRBV20-1
ASSPTRDLLGADTQY | TRBJ2-3 | TRBV4-2
ASSQDYREDEAF | TRBJ1-1 | TRBV4-3
ASSPDGSYEQY | TRBJ2-7 | TRBV9
ASSLSAGDYNEQF | TRBJ2-1 | TRBV5-1
AWALPGLLKETQY | TRBJ2-5 | TRBV30
ASSRSVQTASRTEAF | TRBJ1-1 | TRBV7-2
ASSLTGHTNQPQH | TRBJ1-5 | TRBV5-1
ASSQERTTPLH | TRBJ1-6 | TRBV3-1
SVAKGGGSYNEQF | TRBJ2-1 | TRBV29-1
ASSYRNTDTQY | TRBJ2-3 | TRBV7-9
ASARPEAGDTQY | TRBJ2-3 | TRBV12-5
ASSLSPPEGGYETQY | TRBJ2-5 | TRBV27
ASSQDWEGGFETQY | TRBJ2-5 | TRBV4-1
ATSVTGGPDEQF | TRBJ2-1 | TRBV24-1
SARRLAASNSPLH | TRBJ1-6 | TRBV20-1
ASSQGRTSGGPEEEQF | TRBJ2-1 | TRBV4-3
ASSQGGASSYNEQF | TRBJ2-1 | TRBV11-1
ASSSDLNTEAF | TRBJ1-1 | TRBV5-5
ASSYLGQGGETQY | TRBJ2-5 | TRBV6-5
ASFRLAGDNNEQF | TRBJ2-1 | TRBV2
ASSPPTDGSPLH | TRBJ1-6 | TRBV18
ASGDTLFSYEQY | TRBJ2-7 | TRBV6-1
ASSSNSGGSYNEQF | TRBJ2-1 | TRBV5-1
ASSDQFNEQF | TRBJ2-1 | TRBV6-2/TRBV6-3
ASSQDPNGLREQY | TRBJ2-7 | TRBV4-1
SATGGADNYGYT | TRBJ1-2 | TRBV20-1
ASSQDGTGASPLH | TRBJ1-6 | TRBV4-2
ASSYRVASTDTQY | TRBJ2-3 | TRBV5-4
SARDPAGTEDYEQY | TRBJ2-7 | TRBV20-1
AISENTGGSQPQH | TRBJ1-5 | TRBV10-3
SVSLGD | TRBJ1-2 | TRBV29-1
ASSPGQDMNTEAF | TRBJ1-1 | TRBV5-4
ASSRGTVRYIQY | TRBJ2-4 | TRBV5-5
ASSSRQGEYNEQF | TRBJ2-1 | TRBV7-8
ASSSALGAGRSYEQY | TRBJ2-7 | TRBV28
ASSPRDGRGYT | TRBJ1-2 | TRBV3-1
ASRGQGGQPQH | TRBJ1-5 | TRBV10-3
AIRRDNYSNQPQH | TRBJ1-5 | TRBV6-2/TRBV6-3
AVDGQRPWGEQY | TRBJ2-7 | TRBV28
ASLNTEAF | TRBJ1-1 | TRBV2
ASSPPTGGNTGELF | TRBJ2-2 | TRBV18
ASSSSLHIGEGETQY | TRBJ2-5 | TRBV28
ASTRDRAAEQF | TRBJ2-1 | TRBV12-3/TRBV12-4